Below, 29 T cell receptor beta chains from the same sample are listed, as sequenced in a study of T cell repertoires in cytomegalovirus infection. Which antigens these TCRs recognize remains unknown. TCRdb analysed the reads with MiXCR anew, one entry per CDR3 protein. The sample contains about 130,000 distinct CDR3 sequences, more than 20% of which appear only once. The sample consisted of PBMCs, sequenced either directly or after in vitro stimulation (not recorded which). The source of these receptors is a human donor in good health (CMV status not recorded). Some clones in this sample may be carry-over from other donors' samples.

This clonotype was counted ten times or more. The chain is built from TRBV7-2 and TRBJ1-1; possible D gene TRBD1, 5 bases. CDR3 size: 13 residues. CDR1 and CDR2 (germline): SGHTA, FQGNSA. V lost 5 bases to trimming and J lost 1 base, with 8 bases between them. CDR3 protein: CASSGDRNTEAFF. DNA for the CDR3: TGTGCCAGCAGCGGAGACAGGAACACTGAAGCTTTCTTT.

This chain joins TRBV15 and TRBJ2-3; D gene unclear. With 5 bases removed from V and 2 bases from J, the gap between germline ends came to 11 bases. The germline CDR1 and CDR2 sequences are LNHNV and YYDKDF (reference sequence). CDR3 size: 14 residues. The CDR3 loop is CATSPDGITDTQYF. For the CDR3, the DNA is TGTGCCACCAGCCCAGACGGAATCACAGATACGCAGTATTTT. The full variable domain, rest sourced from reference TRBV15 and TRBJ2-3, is DAMVIQNPRYQVTQFGKPVTLSCSQTLNHNVMYWYQQKSSQAPKLLFHYYDKDFNNEADTPDNFQSRRPNTSFCFLDIRSPGLGDTAMYLCATSPDGITDTQYFGPGTRLTVL.

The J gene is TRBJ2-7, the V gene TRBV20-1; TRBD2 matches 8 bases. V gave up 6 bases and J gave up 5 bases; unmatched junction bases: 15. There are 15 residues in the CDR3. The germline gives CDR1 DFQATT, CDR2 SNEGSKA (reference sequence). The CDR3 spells CSAGGTGGFMDEQYF. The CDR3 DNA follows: TGCAGTGCCGGGGGGACGGGAGGGTTCATGGACGAGCAGTACTTC.

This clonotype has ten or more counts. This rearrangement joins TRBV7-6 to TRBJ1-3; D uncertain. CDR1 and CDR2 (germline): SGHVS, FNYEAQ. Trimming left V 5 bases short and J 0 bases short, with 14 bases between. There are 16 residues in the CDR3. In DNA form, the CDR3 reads TGTGCCAGCAGCCTATGGACTCCTAGCTCTGGAAACACCATATATTTT. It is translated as CASSLWTPSSGNTIYF.

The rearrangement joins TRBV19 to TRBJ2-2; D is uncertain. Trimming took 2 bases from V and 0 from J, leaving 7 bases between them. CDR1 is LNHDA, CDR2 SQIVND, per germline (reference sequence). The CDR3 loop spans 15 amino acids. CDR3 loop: CASSIRAANTGELFF. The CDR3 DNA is TGTGCCAGTAGTATAAGGGCCGCGAACACCGGGGAGCTGTTTTTT.

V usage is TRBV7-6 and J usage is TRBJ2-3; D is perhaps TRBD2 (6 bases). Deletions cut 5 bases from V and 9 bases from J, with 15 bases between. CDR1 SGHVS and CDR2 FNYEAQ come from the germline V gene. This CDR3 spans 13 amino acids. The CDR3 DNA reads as TGTGCCAGCAGCCGCCCACCTGGGGGGACGCAGTATTTT. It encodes CASSRPPGGTQYF.

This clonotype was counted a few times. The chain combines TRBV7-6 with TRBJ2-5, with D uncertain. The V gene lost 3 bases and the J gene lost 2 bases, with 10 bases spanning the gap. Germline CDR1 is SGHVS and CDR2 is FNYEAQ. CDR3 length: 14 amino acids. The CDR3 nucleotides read TGTGCCAGCAGCTTCGTGGCAGCTCAAGAGACCCAGTACTTC. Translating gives CASSFVAAQETQYF.

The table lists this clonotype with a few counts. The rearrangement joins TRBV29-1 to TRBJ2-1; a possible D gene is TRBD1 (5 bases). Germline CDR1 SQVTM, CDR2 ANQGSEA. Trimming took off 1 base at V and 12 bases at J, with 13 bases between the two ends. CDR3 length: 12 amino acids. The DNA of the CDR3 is TGCAGCGTTGAAGCAATTGGGGCAGGGCAGTTCTTC. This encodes CSVEAIGAGQFF.

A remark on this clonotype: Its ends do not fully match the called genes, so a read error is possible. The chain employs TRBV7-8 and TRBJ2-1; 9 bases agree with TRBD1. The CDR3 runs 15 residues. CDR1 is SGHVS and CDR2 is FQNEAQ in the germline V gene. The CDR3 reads CASSATGGFYDEQFF. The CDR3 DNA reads TGTGCCAGCAGCGCGACAGGGGGTTTCTACGATGAGCAGTTCTTC.

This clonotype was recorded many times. This CDR3 reads CATRPSVGDTGEDTQYF. In DNA, the CDR3 is TGTGCCACCAGACCCTCGGTCGGGGACACTGGGGAAGATACGCAGTATTTT. The rearrangement links TRBV24-1 to TRBJ2-3; a possible D gene is TRBD1 (6 bases). Deletions cut 7 bases from V and 5 bases from J, with 24 bases between. The CDR3 sequence is 17 residues long. The V gene's germline CDR1 is KGHDR and CDR2 SFDVKD.

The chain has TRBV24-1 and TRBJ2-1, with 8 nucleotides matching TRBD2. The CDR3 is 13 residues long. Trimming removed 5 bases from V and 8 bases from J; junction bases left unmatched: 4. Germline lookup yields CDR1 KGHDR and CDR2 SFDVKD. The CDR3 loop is CATSVAGGDEQFF. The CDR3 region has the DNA TGTGCCACCAGTGTGGCGGGGGGAGATGAGCAGTTCTTC.

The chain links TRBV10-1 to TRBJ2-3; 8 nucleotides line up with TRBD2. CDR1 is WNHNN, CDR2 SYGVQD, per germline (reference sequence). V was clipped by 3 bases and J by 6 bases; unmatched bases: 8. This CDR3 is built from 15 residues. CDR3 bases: TGCGCCAGCAGTGACCGTGGACTAGCCGGTGATACGCAGTATTTT. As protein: CASSDRGLAGDTQYF.

CDR3: CASSSYRDTYEQYF. In nucleotides, the CDR3 is TGTGCCAGCAGCTCATACCGGGACACCTACGAGCAGTACTTC. The chain joins TRBV7-9 to TRBJ2-7, with D possibly being TRBD1 (6 bases). V was pared by 4 bases and J by 2 bases, with 12 bases between. Per the germline V gene, CDR1 is SEHNR and CDR2 is FQNEAQ (reference sequence). CDR3 length: 14 residues.

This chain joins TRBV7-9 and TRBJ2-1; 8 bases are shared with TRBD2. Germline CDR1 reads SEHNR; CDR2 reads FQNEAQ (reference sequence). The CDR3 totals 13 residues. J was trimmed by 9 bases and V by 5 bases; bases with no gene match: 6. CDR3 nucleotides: TGTGCCAGCAGCCGACGCGGGAGGTCTGAGCAGTTCTTC. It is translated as CASSRRGRSEQFF.

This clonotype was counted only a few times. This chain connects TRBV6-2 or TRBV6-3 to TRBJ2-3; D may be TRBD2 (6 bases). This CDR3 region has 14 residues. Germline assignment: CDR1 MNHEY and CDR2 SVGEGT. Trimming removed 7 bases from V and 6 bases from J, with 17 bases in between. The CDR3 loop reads CASMSGVSTDTQYF. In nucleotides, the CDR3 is TGTGCCAGCATGTCGGGAGTGTCCACGGATACGCAGTATTTT.

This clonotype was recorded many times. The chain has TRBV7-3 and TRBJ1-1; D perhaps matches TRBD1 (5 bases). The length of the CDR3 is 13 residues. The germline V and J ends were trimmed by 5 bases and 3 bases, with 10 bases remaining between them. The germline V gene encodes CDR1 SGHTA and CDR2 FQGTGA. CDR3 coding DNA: TGTGCCAGCAGCGATGGGGCGGACACTGAAGCTTTCTTT. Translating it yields CASSDGADTEAFF.

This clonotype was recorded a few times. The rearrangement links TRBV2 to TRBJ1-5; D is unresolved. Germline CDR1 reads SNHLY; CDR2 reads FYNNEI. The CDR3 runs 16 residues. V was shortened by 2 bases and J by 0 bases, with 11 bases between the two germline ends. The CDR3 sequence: CASSELSAFSNQPQHF. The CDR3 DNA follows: TGTGCCAGCAGTGAATTATCAGCGTTTAGCAATCAGCCCCAGCATTTT.

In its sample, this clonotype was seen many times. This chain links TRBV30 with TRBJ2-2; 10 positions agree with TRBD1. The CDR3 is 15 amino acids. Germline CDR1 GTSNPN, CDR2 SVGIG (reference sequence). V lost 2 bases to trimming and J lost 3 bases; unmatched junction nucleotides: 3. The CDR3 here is CAWSRGQGDTGELFF. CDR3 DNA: TGTGCCTGGAGTAGAGGACAGGGGGACACCGGGGAGCTGTTTTTT. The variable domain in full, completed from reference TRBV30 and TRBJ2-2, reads SQTIHQWPATLVQPVGSPLSLECTVEGTSNPNLYWYRQAAGRGLQLLFYSVGIGQISSEVPQNLSASRPQDRQFILSSKKLLLSDSGFYLCAWSRGQGDTGELFFGEGSRLTVL.

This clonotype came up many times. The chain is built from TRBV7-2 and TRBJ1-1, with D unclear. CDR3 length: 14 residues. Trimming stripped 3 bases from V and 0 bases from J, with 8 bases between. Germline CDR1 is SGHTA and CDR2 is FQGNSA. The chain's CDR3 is CASSFTGMNTEAFF. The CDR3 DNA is TGTGCCAGCAGCTTCACGGGAATGAACACTGAAGCTTTCTTT.

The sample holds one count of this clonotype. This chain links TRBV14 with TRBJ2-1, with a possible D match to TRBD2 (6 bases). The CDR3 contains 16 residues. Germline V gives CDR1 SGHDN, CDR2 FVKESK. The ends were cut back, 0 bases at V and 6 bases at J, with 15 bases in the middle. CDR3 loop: CASSQDSLAIFNEQFF. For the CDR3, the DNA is TGTGCCAGCAGCCAAGATTCACTAGCTATATTCAATGAGCAGTTCTTC.

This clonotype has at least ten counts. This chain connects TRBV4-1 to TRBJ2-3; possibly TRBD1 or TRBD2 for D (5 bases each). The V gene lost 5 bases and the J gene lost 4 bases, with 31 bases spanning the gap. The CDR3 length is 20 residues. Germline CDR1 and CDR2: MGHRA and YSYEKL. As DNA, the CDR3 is TGCGCCAGCAGCGGACCAGGAAGATTACGGGACGCTCTAAATCCAGATACGCAGTATTTT. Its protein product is CASSGPGRLRDALNPDTQYF.

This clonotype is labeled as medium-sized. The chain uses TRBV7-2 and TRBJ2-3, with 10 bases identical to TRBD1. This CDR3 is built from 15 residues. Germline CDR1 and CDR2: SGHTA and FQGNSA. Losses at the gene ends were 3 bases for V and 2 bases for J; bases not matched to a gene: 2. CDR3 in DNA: TGTGCCAGCAGCTTGACAGGGGGCCTCACAGATACGCAGTATTTT. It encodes CASSLTGGLTDTQYF.

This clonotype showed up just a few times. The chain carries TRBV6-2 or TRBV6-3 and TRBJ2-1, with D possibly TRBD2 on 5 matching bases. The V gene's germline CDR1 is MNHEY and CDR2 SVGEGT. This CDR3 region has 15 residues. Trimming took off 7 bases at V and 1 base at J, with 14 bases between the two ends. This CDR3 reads CASTPGGLSYNEQFF. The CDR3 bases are TGTGCCAGCACCCCGGGCGGGCTTTCCTACAATGAGCAGTTCTTC.

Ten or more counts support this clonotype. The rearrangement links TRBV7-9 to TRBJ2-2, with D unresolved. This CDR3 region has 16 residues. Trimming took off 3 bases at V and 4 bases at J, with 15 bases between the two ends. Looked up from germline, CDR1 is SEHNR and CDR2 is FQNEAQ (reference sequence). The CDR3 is CASSFRSLAPTGELFF. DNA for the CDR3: TGTGCCAGCAGCTTTAGGTCGTTGGCTCCCACCGGGGAGCTGTTTTTT.

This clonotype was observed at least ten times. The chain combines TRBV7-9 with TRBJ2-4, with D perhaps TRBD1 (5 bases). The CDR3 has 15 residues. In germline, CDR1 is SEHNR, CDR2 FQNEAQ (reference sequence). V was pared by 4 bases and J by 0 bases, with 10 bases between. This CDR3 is CASSSLDRAKNIQYF. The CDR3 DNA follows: TGTGCCAGCAGCTCCCTCGACAGAGCCAAAAACATTCAGTACTTC.

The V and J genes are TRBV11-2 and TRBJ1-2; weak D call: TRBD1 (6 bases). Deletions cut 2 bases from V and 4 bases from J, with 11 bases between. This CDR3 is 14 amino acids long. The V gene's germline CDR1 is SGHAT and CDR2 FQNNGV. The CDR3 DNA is TGTGCCAGCAGCTTAAACAGGGAAGGCTATGGCTACACCTTC. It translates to CASSLNREGYGYTF.

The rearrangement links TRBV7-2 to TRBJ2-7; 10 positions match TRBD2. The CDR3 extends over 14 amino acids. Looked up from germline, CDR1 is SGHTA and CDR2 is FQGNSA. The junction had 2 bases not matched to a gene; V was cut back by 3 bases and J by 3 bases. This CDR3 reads CASSFGTSDYEQYF. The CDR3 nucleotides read TGTGCCAGCAGCTTTGGGACTAGCGACTACGAGCAGTACTTC.

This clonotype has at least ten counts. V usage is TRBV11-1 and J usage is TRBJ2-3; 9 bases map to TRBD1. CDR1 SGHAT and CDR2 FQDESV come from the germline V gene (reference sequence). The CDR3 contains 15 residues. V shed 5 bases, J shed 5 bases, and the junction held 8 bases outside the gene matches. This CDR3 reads CASSQRQGVGDTQYF. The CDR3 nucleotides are TGTGCCAGCAGCCAAAGACAGGGGGTCGGAGATACGCAGTATTTT. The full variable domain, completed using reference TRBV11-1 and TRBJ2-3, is EAEVAQSPRYKITEKSQAVAFWCDPISGHATLYWYRQILGQGPELLVQFQDESVVDDSQLPKDRFSAERLKGVDSTLKIQPAELGDSAMYLCASSQRQGVGDTQYFGPGTRLTVL.

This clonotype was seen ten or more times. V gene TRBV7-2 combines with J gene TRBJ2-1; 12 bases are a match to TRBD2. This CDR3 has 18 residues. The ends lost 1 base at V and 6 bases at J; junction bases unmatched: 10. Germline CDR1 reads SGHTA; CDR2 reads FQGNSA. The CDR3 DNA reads TGTGCCAGCAGCTTAGGGCTAGCGGGAGGGAGGTACGGCAATGAGCAGTTCTTC. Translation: CASSLGLAGGRYGNEQFF.